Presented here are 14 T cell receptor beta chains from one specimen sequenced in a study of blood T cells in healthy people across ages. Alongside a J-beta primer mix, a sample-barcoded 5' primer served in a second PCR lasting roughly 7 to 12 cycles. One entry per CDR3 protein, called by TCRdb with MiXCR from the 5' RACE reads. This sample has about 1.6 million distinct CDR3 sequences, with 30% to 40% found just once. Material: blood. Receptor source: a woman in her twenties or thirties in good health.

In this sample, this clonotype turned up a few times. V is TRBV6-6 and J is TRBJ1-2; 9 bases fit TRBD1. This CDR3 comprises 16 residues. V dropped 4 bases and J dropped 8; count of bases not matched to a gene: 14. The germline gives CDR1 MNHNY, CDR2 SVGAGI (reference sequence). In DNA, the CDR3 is TGTGCCAGCAGTTCGTCGAACAGGGGGCTCACGGAGGGCTACACCTTC. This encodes CASSSSNRGLTEGYTF.

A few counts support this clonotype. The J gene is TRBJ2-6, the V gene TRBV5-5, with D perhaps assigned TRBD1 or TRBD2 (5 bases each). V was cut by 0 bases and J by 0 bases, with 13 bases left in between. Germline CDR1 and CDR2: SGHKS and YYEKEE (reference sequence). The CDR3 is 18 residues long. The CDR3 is CASSLVGGTLSGANVLTF. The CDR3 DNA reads TGTGCCAGCAGCTTGGTTGGGGGAACCCTCTCTGGGGCCAACGTCCTGACTTTC.

The CDR3 loop is CASSDPRGAKYNEQFF. The CDR3 DNA sequence: TGTGCCAGCAGTGATCCCCGGGGGGCGAAGTACAATGAGCAGTTCTTC. The rearrangement uses TRBV2 and TRBJ2-1, with D possibly TRBD2 on 7 matching bases. Trimming pared 3 bases from V and 4 bases from J, leaving 16 bases between. CDR1 SNHLY and CDR2 FYNNEI come from the germline V gene. CDR3 length: 16 residues.

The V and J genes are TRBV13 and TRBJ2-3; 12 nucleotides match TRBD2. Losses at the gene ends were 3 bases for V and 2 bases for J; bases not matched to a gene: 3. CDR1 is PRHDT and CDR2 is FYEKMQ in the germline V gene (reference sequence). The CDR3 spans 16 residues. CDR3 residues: CASSFLAGGNTDTQYF. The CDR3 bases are TGTGCCAGCAGCTTCCTAGCGGGGGGGAACACAGATACGCAGTATTTT.

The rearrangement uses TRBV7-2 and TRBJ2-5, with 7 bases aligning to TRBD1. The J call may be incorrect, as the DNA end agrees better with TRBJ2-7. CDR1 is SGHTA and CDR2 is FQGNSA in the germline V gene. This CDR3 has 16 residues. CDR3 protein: CASGPITGASAYEQYF. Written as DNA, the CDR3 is TGTGCCAGCGGGCCTATTACAGGGGCGAGCGCCTACGAGCAGTACTTC.

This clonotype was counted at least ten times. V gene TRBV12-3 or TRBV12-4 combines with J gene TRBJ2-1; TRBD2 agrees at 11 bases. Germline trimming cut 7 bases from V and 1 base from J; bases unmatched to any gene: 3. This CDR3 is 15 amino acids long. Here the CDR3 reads CASKRLAGSYNEQFF. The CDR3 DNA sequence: TGTGCCAGCAAGCGACTAGCGGGGTCCTACAATGAGCAGTTCTTC.

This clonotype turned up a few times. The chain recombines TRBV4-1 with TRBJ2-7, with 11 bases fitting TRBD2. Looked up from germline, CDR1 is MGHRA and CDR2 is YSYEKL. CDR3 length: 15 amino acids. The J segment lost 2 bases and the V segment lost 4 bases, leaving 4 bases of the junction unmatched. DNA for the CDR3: TGCGCCAGCAGCCGAACGACTAGCGGGACCTACGAGCAGTACTTC. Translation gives CASSRTTSGTYEQYF.

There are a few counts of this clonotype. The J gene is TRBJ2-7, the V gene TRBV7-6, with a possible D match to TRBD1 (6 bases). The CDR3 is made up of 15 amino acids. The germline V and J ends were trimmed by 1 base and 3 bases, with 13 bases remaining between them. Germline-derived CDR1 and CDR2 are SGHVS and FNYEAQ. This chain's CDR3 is CASSLEGTGNYEQYF. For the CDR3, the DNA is TGTGCCAGCAGCTTAGAAGGCACAGGGAACTACGAGCAGTACTTC.

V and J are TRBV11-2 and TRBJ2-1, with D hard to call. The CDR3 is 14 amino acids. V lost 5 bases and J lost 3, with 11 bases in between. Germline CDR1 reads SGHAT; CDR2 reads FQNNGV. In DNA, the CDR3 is TGTGCCAGCAGCCCCGCTTCGAACTACAATGAGCAGTTCTTC. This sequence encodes CASSPASNYNEQFF. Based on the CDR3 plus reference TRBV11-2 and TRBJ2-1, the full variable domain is EAGVAQSPRYKIIEKRQSVAFWCNPISGHATLYWYQQILGQGPKLLIQFQNNGVVDDSQLPKDRFSAERLKGVDSTLKIQPAKLEDSAVYLCASSPASNYNEQFFGPGTRLTVL.

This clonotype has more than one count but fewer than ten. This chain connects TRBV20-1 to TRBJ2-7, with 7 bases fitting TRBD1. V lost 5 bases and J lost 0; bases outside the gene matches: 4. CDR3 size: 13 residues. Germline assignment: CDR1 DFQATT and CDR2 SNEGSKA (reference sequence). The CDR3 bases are TGCAGTGCTCGGGACAGAAACTCCTACGAGCAGTACTTC. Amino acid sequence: CSARDRNSYEQYF.

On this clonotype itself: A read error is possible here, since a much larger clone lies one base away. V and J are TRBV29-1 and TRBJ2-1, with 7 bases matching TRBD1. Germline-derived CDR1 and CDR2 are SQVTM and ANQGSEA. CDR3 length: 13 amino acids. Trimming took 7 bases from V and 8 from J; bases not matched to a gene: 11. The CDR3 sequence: CSAGRQGCDEQFF. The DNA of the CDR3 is TGCAGCGCCGGGCGACAGGGATGCGATGAGCAGTTCTTC.

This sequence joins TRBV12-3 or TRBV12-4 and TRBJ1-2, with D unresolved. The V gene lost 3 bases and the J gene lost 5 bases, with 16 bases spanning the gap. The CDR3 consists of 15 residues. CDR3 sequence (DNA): TGTGCCAGCAGTTTCGGCACCAGACGCCCTTATGGCTACACCTTC. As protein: CASSFGTRRPYGYTF.

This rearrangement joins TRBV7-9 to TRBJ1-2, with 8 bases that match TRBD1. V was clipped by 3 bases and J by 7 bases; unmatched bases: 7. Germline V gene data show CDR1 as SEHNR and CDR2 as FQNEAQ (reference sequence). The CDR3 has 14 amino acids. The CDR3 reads CASSLTGDLLGYTF. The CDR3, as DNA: TGTGCCAGCAGCTTGACAGGGGATTTACTTGGCTACACCTTC.

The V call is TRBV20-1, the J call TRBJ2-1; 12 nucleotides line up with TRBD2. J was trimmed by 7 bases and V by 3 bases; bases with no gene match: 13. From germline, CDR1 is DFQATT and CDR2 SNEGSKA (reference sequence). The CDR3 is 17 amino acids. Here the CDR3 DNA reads TGCAGTGCTAGGTGGCTTGCTAGCGGGAGGGTAGGGAATGAGCAGTTCTTC. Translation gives CSARWLASGRVGNEQFF.